The T cell receptor beta chain described here comes from a study of blood T cell repertoires in COVID-19. Profiled with immunoSEQ multiplex PCR; TCRdb holds only in-frame clones, not every one. The table records roughly 280,000 clones, around nine tenths of them present only once. The clonotype was recovered from a man aged 30 to 39 with active or convalescent COVID-19. The sequencing input was peripheral blood.

The CDR3 region has the DNA TGTGCCAGCTCAGGGGGGGCCGAATACGAGCAGTACTTC. It encodes CASSGGAEYEQYF. This chain joins TRBV18 and TRBJ2-7; D perhaps matches TRBD2 (7 bases). The CDR3 totals 13 residues. The V and J ends lost 5 bases and 4 bases respectively, with 12 bases between them. CDR1 is KGHSH, CDR2 LQKENI, per germline.